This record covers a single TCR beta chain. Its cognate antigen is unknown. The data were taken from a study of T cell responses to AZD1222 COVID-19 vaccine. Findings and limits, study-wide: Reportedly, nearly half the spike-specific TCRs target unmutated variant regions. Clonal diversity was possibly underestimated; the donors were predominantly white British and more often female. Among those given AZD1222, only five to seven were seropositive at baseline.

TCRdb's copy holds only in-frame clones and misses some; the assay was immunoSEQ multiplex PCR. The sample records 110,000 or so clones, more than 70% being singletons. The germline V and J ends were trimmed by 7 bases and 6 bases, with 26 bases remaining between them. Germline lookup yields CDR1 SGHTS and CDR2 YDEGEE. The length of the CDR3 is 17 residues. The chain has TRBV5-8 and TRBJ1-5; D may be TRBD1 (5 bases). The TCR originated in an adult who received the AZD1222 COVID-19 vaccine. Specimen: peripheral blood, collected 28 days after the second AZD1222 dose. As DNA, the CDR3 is TGTGCCAGCGTAAACCGAGGCAGGGTGATTACAAGTCAGCCCCAGCATTTT. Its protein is CASVNRGRVITSQPQHF.